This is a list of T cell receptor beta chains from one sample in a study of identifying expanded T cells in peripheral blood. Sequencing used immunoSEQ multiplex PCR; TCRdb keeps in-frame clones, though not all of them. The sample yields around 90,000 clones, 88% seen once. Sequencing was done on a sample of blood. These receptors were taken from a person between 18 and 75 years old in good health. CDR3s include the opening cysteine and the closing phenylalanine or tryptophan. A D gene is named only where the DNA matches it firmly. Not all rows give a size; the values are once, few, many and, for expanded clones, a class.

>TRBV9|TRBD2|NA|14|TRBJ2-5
TGTGCCAGCAGCGTAGGCGGGGGGAGAGAGACCCAGTACTTC
CASSVGGGRETQYF
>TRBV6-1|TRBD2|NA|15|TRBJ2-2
TGTGCCAGCAGTGGGACTAGTTGGAACACCGGGGAGCTGTTTTTT
CASSGTSWNTGELFF
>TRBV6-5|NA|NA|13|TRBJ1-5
TGTGCCAGCCGTCGGGGGGGCAATCAGCCCCAGCATTTT
CASRRGGNQPQHF
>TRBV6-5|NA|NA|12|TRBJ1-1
TGTGCCAGCAGCAACCCGGGGACTGAAGCTTTCTTT
CASSNPGTEAFF
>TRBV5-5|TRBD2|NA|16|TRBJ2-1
TGTGCCAGCAGCTGGTCGGGACTAGCGGGAACCAATGAGCAGTTCTTC
CASSWSGLAGTNEQFF
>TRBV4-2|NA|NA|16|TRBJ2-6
TGTGCCAGCAGCCAAGAGTTGGGCTCTGGGGCCAACGTCCTGACTTTC
CASSQELGSGANVLTF
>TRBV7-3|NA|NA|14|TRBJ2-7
TGTGCCAGCAGCCCCTTAGGACCCGCCTACGAGCAGTACTTC
CASSPLGPAYEQYF
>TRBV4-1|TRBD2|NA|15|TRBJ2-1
TGCGCCAGCAGTCCCGGGACTAGCGTATACAATGATCAGTTCTTC
CASSPGTSVYNDQFF
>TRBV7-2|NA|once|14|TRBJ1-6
TGTGCCAGCAGCGACGTTTCGCTGTGGTCACCCCTCCACTTT
CASSDVSLWSPLHF
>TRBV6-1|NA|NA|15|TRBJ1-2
TGTGCCAGCAGTGAAGGTCTAGGGCAGGGACGTGGCTACACCTTC
CASSEGLGQGRGYTF
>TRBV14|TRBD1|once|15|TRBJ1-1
TGTGCCAGCAGCGTGCGGGACAGGGAAAAAACTGAAGCTTTCTTT
CASSVRDREKTEAFF
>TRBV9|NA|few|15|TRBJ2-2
TGTGCCAGCAGCCCGAGAGCAGGGTACACCGGGGAGCTGTTTTTT
CASSPRAGYTGELFF
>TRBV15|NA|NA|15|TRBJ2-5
TGTGCCACCAGCAGAAGGGACGCGATACAAGAGACCCAGTACTTC
CATSRRDAIQETQYF
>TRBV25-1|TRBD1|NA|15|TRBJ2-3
TGTGCCAGCAGCGAGGACAGGGGGACTACAGATACGCAGTATTTT
CASSEDRGTTDTQYF
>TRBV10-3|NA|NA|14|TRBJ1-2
TGTGCCATCAGTGACCGGAGGACAGACTATGGCTACACCTTC
CAISDRRTDYGYTF
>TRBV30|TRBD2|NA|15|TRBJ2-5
TGTGCCTGGATGGGGGATGCGGGGGGCCGGGAGACCCAGTACTTC
CAWMGDAGGRETQYF
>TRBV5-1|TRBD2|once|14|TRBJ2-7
TGCGCCAGCAGCCCTTTAGCGGGAGAGGACGAGCAGTACTTC
CASSPLAGEDEQYF
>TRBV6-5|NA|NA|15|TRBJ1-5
TGTGCCAGCAGTACCTCGGGGGGGAGCAATCAGCCCCAGCATTTT
CASSTSGGSNQPQHF
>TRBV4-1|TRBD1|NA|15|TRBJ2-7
TGCGCCAGCAGCCAAGAAGACAGGGTTACCTACGAGCAGTACTTC
CASSQEDRVTYEQYF
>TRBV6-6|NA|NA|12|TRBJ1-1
TGTGCCAGCAGTTCCCTCATGCCTGAAGCTTTCTTT
CASSSLMPEAFF
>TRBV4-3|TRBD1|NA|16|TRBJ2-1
TGCGCCAGCAGCCAAGAGCCCGGGACAGGATACAATGAGCAGTTCTTC
CASSQEPGTGYNEQFF
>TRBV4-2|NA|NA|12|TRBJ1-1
TGTGCCAGCAGCCCCGGTGGGACTGAAGCTTTCTTT
CASSPGGTEAFF
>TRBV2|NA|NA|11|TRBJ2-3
TGTGCCAGCACCCCTCAGTATACGCAGTATTTT
CASTPQYTQYF
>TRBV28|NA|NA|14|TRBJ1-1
TGTGCCAGCAGTGGGGTGGGAATGAACACTGAAGCTTTCTTT
CASSGVGMNTEAFF
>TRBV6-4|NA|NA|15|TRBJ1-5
TGTGCCAGTAGGCCGCGCAGAGCTGGCAATCAGCCCCAGCATTTT
CASRPRRAGNQPQHF
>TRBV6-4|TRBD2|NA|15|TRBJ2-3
TGTGCCAGCAGTGAAAAAGCGGGAGGGCCGGATACGCAGTATTTT
CASSEKAGGPDTQYF
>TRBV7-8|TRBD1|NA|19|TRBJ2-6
TGTGCCAGCAGCTTAGCCTCGGCAGGGGGCGAAGGAGGGGCCAACGTCCTGACTTTC
CASSLASAGGEGGANVLTF
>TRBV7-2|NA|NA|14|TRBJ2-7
TGTGCCAGCAGCAAGGGACTGCTCCCCTACGAGCAGTACTTC
CASSKGLLPYEQYF
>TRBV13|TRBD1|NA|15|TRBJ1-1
TGTGCCAGCAGCTCCCCAGGACAGGGAACCACTGAAGCTTTCTTT
CASSSPGQGTTEAFF
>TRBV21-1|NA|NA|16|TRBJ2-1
TGTGCCAGCAGAGAGTGGACAGAGGAAACCTACAATGAGCAGTTCTTC
CASREWTEETYNEQFF
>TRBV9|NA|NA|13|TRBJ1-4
TGTGCCAGCGGACGTTCTTATTCGGAAAAACTGTTTTTT
CASGRSYSEKLFF
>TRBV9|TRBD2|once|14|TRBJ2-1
TGTGCCAGCAGCGTAGGGACTAGCTACAATGAGCAGTTCTTC
CASSVGTSYNEQFF
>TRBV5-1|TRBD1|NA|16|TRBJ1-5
TGCGCCAGCAGGACCGGGACAGGGGACGGGAATCAGCCCCAGCATTTT
CASRTGTGDGNQPQHF
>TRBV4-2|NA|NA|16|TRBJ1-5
TGTGCCAGCAGCCAAGAGGTAGCATCCAGCAATCAGCCCCAGCATTTT
CASSQEVASSNQPQHF
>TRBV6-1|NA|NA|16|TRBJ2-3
TGTGCCAGCAGTGACTACAGGGTCGAGGGCACAGATACGCAGTATTTT
CASSDYRVEGTDTQYF
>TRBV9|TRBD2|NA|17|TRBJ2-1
TGTGCCAGCAGCGTAGCCTTTAGCGGGGGGGCCATGGATGAGCAGTTCTTC
CASSVAFSGGAMDEQFF
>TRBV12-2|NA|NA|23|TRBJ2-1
TGTGCAAGTCGCTTAAGGAGGCGCCGGTGGGGACTAGCGGGAGTAGCAACCTACAATGAGCAGTTCTTC
CASRLRRRRWGLAGVATYNEQFF
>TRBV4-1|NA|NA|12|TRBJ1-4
TGCGCCAGCAGCCAAGATGAAGGGCGATGGTTTTTT
CASSQDEGRWFF
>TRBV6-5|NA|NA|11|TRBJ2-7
TGTGCCAGCAGCGCCCGGTACGAGCAGTACTTC
CASSARYEQYF
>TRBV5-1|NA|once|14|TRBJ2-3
TGCGCCAGCAGCTTAGAAACGGGCACAGATACGCAGTATTTT
CASSLETGTDTQYF